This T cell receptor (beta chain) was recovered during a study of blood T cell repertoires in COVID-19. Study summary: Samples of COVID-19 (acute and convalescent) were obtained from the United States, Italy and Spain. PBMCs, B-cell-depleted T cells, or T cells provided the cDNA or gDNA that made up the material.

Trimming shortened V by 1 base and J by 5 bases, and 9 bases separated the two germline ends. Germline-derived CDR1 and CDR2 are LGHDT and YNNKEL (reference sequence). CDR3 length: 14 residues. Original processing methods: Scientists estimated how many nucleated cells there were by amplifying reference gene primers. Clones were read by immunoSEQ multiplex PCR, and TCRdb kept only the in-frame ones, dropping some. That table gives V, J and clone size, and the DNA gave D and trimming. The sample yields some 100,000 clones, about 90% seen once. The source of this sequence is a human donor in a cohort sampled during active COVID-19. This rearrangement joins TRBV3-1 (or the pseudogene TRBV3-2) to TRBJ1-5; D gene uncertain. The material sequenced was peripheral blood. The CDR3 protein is CASSQVSGHQPQHF. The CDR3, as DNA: TGTGCCAGCAGCCAAGTAAGCGGCCATCAGCCCCAGCATTTT.